Listed here are 24 T cell receptor beta chains from one sample, sequenced in a study of T cell changes during pregnancy in multiple sclerosis. TCRdb keeps only in-frame clones here, not all; method: immunoSEQ multiplex PCR. The sample carries about 36,000 clones, 80% to 95% recorded once. The source was CD4+ T cells from peripheral blood mononuclear cells, collected in the third trimester of pregnancy. Source of these receptors: a female donor in good health, enrolled as a control in a pregnancy study.

The gene calls are TRBV5-1 and TRBJ1-1; D remains ambiguous. Deletions cut 3 bases from V and 0 bases from J, with 12 bases between. This CDR3 is 15 amino acids long. The germline V gene has CDR1 SGHRS and CDR2 YFSETQ. In nucleotides, the CDR3 is TGCGCCAGCAGCTGGGGAGGGCCCGTGAACACTGAAGCTTTCTTT. As protein: CASSWGGPVNTEAFF.

Only a few counts were recorded for this clone. The chain combines TRBV5-1 with TRBJ1-1; 7 positions agree with TRBD1. Germline assignment: CDR1 SGHRS and CDR2 YFSETQ. Trimming cost V 3 bases and J 1 base; bases outside gene matches: 3. This CDR3 has 14 residues. CDR3 DNA sequence: TGCGCCAGCAGCTGGGGGACAGCGAACACTGAAGCTTTCTTT. Its translation: CASSWGTANTEAFF. Filled out from reference TRBV5-1 and TRBJ1-1, the complete variable domain reads KAGVTQTPRYLIKTRGQQVTLSCSPISGHRSVSWYQQTPGQGLQFLFEYFSETQRNKGNFPGRFSGRQFSNSRSEMNVSTLELGDSALYLCASSWGTANTEAFFGQGTRLTVV.

The genes are TRBV5-6 and TRBJ2-7, with D unclear. The CDR3 has 13 residues. The ends were cut back, 0 bases at V and 8 bases at J, with 12 bases in the middle. Germline V CDR1 and CDR2: SGHDT, YYEEEE. CDR3 amino acids: CASSLGALPKQYF. The CDR3 region has the DNA TGTGCCAGCAGCTTGGGGGCCCTCCCCAAGCAGTACTTC.

The chain links TRBV6-6 to TRBJ2-2; TRBD1 is a possible D gene (6 bases). Trimming removed 2 bases from V and 4 bases from J, with 11 bases in between. The CDR3 is 15 amino acids. Looked up from germline, CDR1 is MNHNY and CDR2 is SVGAGI (reference sequence). CDR3 sequence: CASSYQDSSTGELFF. CDR3 DNA: TGTGCCAGCAGTTACCAGGACAGCTCCACCGGGGAGCTGTTTTTT.

The V gene is TRBV18, the J gene TRBJ1-1; D is ambiguous. The CDR3 loop spans 14 amino acids. Trimming stripped 3 bases from V and 0 bases from J, with 8 bases between. CDR1 KGHSH and CDR2 LQKENI come from the germline V gene. DNA for the CDR3: TGTGCCAGCTCACCGACGGGGATGAACACTGAAGCTTTCTTT. As protein: CASSPTGMNTEAFF.

CDR3 DNA: TGTGCCAGCACCTTACGGACAGGACCTGAAAAGCAGTACTTC. As protein: CASTLRTGPEKQYF. The rearrangement links TRBV21-1 to TRBJ2-7; the table's D gene call, TRBD1, was not cross checked with the DNA. TRBV21-1 is tagged as a pseudogene. The CDR3 loop spans 14 amino acids.

The J gene is TRBJ1-4, the V gene TRBV7-2; D perhaps matches TRBD1 (5 bases). Germline assignment: CDR1 SGHTA and CDR2 FQGNSA. Trimming stripped 3 bases from V and 6 bases from J, with 11 bases between. The CDR3 contains 14 residues. The CDR3 here is CASSFDSSYEKLFF. The CDR3 region has the DNA TGTGCCAGCAGCTTCGACAGCTCTTATGAAAAACTGTTTTTT.

The chain couples TRBV4-1 to TRBJ1-3; 8 nucleotides line up with TRBD1. CDR3 length: 16 residues. The V gene's germline CDR1 is MGHRA and CDR2 YSYEKL. V trimming: 3 bases; J trimming: 2 bases; junction bases outside the gene matches: 6. The CDR3 region is CASSQPGQVTGNTIYF. CDR3 in DNA: TGCGCCAGCAGCCAGCCGGGACAGGTTACTGGAAACACCATATATTTT.

The genes are TRBV6-5 and TRBJ1-1; 8 bases line up with TRBD1. This CDR3 is built from 15 residues. V lost 10 bases and J lost 0; bases outside the gene matches: 10. Germline CDR1 MNHEY, CDR2 SVGAGI. The CDR3 DNA reads TGTGCCACCTTTTGGACAGGGACCATGAACACTGAAGCTTTCTTT. Translation: CATFWTGTMNTEAFF.

V gene TRBV2 combines with J gene TRBJ2-7; D not resolved. V was shortened by 5 bases and J by 2 bases, with 10 bases between the two germline ends. The germline gives CDR1 SNHLY, CDR2 FYNNEI. This CDR3 has 13 amino acids. CDR3 nucleotide sequence: TGTGCCAGCAGTAAAGAACAGACCTACGAGCAGTACTTC. Its translation is CASSKEQTYEQYF. The full variable domain, with the rest looked up from reference TRBV2 and TRBJ2-7, is EPEVTQTPSHQVTQMGQEVILRCVPISNHLYFYWYRQILGQKVEFLVSFYNNEISEKSEIFDDQFSVERPDGSNFTLKIRSTKLEDSAMYFCASSKEQTYEQYFGPGTRLTVT.

V gene TRBV28 combines with J gene TRBJ2-7; 9 nucleotides agree with TRBD1. The CDR3 runs 15 residues. J lost 2 bases, V lost 5 bases, and 7 bases had no gene match. From germline, CDR1 is MDHEN and CDR2 SYDVKM. The CDR3 region is CASSPSGTGTYEQYF. The CDR3 DNA follows: TGTGCCAGCAGTCCATCCGGGACAGGGACCTACGAGCAGTACTTC.

V gene TRBV5-5 combines with J gene TRBJ2-2, with a weak D call TRBD2 (5 bases). With 7 bases removed from V and 3 bases from J, the gap between germline ends came to 10 bases. CDR3 length: 13 residues. CDR1 SGHKS and CDR2 YYEKEE come from the germline V gene (reference sequence). In DNA, the CDR3 is TGTGCCAGCGCACTGAGGGACACCGGGGAGCTGTTTTTT. Amino acids: CASALRDTGELFF.

V and J are TRBV7-8 and TRBJ2-1, with 10 bases that match TRBD2. This CDR3 has 15 residues. V trimming: 3 bases; J trimming: 5 bases; junction bases outside the gene matches: 4. Germline V gene sequence: CDR1 SGHVS, CDR2 FQNEAQ. This CDR3 is CASSFSGGINNEQFF. CDR3 DNA: TGTGCCAGCAGCTTTAGCGGGGGGATCAACAATGAGCAGTTCTTC.

V is TRBV5-5 and J is TRBJ2-7; D gene ambiguous. CDR3 length: 14 residues. V gave up 0 bases and J gave up 10 bases, with 17 bases separating them. Germline CDR1 reads SGHKS; CDR2 reads YYEKEE (reference sequence). The CDR3 coding sequence is TGTGCCAGCAGCTTGGCGCTCTTAGAACCATTTCAGTACTTC. It codes for CASSLALLEPFQYF.

The chain combines TRBV7-2 with TRBJ2-7; 8 bases are shared with TRBD2. V shed 3 bases, J shed 2 bases, and the junction held 3 bases outside the gene matches. There are 14 residues in the CDR3. Germline assignment: CDR1 SGHTA and CDR2 FQGNSA. Written as DNA, the CDR3 is TGTGCCAGCAGCTTCGGGGGGGCGGCCTACGAGCAGTACTTC. Translating it yields CASSFGGAAYEQYF.

The CDR3 DNA sequence: TGTGCCAGCAGTTACGTCCAGGGGACCTACGAGCAGTACTTC. Its translation: CASSYVQGTYEQYF. The chain combines TRBV6-5 with TRBJ2-7; possible D gene TRBD1, 6 bases. V was pared by 2 bases and J by 2 bases, with 10 bases between. CDR1 MNHEY and CDR2 SVGAGI come from the germline V gene. The CDR3 consists of 14 residues.

This rearrangement joins TRBV6-5 to TRBJ1-2; tentatively, D is TRBD1 (5 bases). V lost 10 bases to trimming and J lost 3 bases, with 21 bases between them. Germline assignment: CDR1 MNHEY and CDR2 SVGAGI. CDR3 length equals 15 residues. CDR3 sequence: CATRSRGSGDYGYTF. CDR3 DNA: TGTGCCACCAGGTCGAGGGGCTCGGGGGACTATGGCTACACCTTC.

This chain links TRBV10-2 with TRBJ2-3; 9 positions agree with TRBD2. The germline CDR1 and CDR2 sequences are WSHSY and SAAADI. This CDR3 region has 13 residues. V gave up 9 bases and J gave up 5 bases; unmatched junction bases: 6. CDR3 sequence reads: CARTTSGQDTQYF. CDR3 nucleotide sequence: TGCGCCAGGACGACTAGCGGACAAGATACGCAGTATTTT.

The chain employs TRBV27 and TRBJ2-3; 8 positions match TRBD2. V shed 7 bases and J 1 base; nucleotides not matched to a gene: 7. This CDR3 is 15 amino acids long. Germline lookup yields CDR1 MNHEY and CDR2 SMNVEV (reference sequence). This CDR3 reads CASTRSGGRTDTQYF. CDR3 sequence (DNA): TGTGCCAGCACCCGAAGCGGGGGCCGCACAGATACGCAGTATTTT.

This chain links TRBV4-3 with TRBJ1-2; 9 bases are a match to TRBD1. There are 19 residues in the CDR3. Per the germline V gene, CDR1 is LGHNA and CDR2 is YSLEER. The V gene end was trimmed by 0 bases and the J gene end by 2 bases; junction bases not matched to a gene: 13. In DNA, the CDR3 is TGCGCCAGCAGCCAAGATATCTTGGGACAGGGTTGGGGAAACTATGGCTACACCTTC. It yields the protein CASSQDILGQGWGNYGYTF.

Of note for this clone: The junction and the germline gene differ at one end; a read error may be behind it. This chain links TRBV7-7 with TRBJ1-1; no firm D call. Germline assignment: CDR1 SSHAT and CDR2 FNYEAQ (reference sequence). This CDR3 is built from 13 residues. The CDR3 DNA is TGTGCTAGCAGCTTCTCTGTGAACACTGAAGCTTTCTTT. Protein product: CASSFSVNTEAFF.

This clone was detected only once. The chain has TRBV19 and TRBJ1-5; weak D call: TRBD1 (5 bases). The germline V and J ends were trimmed by 2 bases and 1 base, with 9 bases remaining between them. The CDR3 totals 15 residues. Germline V gene data show CDR1 as LNHDA and CDR2 as SQIVND (reference sequence). The CDR3 nucleotides are TGTGCCAGTAGTATACAGGGCACAAGCAATCAGCCCCAGCATTTT. This encodes CASSIQGTSNQPQHF.

This clone was seen more than once but under ten times. The J gene is TRBJ2-5, the V gene TRBV6-5; no clear D gene. Germline assignment: CDR1 MNHEY and CDR2 SVGAGI. The CDR3 consists of 15 residues. V gave up 0 bases and J gave up 0 bases, with 8 bases separating them. The CDR3: CASSYSQQNQETQYF. As DNA, the CDR3 is TGTGCCAGCAGTTACTCGCAACAGAACCAAGAGACCCAGTACTTC.

The chain joins TRBV5-1 to TRBJ1-5; D ambiguous. Looked up from germline, CDR1 is SGHRS and CDR2 is YFSETQ. Trimming took off 0 bases at V and 1 base at J, with 11 bases between the two ends. The CDR3 extends over 16 amino acids. CDR3 in DNA: TGCGCCAGCAGCTTGGAGGGAGGGATAAGCAATCAGCCCCAGCATTTT. Its protein is CASSLEGGISNQPQHF.